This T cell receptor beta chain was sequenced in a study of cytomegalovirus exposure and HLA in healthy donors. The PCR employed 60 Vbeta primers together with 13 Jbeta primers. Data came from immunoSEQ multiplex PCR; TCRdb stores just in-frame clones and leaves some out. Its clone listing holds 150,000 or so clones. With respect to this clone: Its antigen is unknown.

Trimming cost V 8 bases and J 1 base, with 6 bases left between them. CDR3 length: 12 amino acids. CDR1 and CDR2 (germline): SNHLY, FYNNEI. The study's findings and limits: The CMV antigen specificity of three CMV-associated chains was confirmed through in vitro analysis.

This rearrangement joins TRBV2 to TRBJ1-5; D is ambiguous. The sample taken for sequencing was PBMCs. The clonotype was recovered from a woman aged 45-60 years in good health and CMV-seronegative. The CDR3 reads CASAGSNQPQHF. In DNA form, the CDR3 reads TGTGCCAGCGCGGGCAGCAATCAGCCCCAGCATTTT.